These T cell receptor beta chains were read from a single sample in a study of blood T cell repertoires in COVID-19. Assay: immunoSEQ multiplex PCR; the TCRdb copy retains only in-frame clones and omits some. The sample includes over 60,000 clones, roughly 86% of them seen just once. Sequenced sample: peripheral blood. Every receptor here comes from a woman aged 60-75 years with acute or convalescent COVID-19. CDR3s include the opening cysteine and the closing phenylalanine or tryptophan. Each record gives: V gene, D gene, J gene, clone size, CDR3 DNA, CDR3 protein. The D gene is left open where the match is weak. Clone sizes are given selectively: once, few, many, or a class where the clone is expanded.

V gene: TRBV2
D gene: TRBD1
J gene: TRBJ1-1
clone size: -
CDR3 DNA: TGTGCCAGCAGTGATGACAGGGTAGGCAACACTGAAGCTTTCTTT
CDR3 protein: CASSDDRVGNTEAFF

V gene: TRBV7-2
D gene: TRBD2
J gene: TRBJ2-7
clone size: -
CDR3 DNA: TGTGCCAGCAGCTTAGGGCGGGGGGTCCTCGAGCAGTACTTC
CDR3 protein: CASSLGRGVLEQYF

V gene: TRBV10-3
D gene: TRBD1
J gene: TRBJ1-6
clone size: once
CDR3 DNA: TGTGCCATCAGTGAGCGACAGGGCCCTAATTCACCCCTCCACTTT
CDR3 protein: CAISERQGPNSPLHF

V gene: TRBV4-1
D gene: -
J gene: TRBJ1-1
clone size: once
CDR3 DNA: TGCGCCAGCAGCCGGCGGGCGAACACTGAAGCTTTCTTT
CDR3 protein: CASSRRANTEAFF

V gene: TRBV6-5
D gene: -
J gene: TRBJ2-2
clone size: -
CDR3 DNA: TGTGCCAGCAGTTTCTCCCTTCCAGGGAACACCGGGGAGCTGTTTTTT
CDR3 protein: CASSFSLPGNTGELFF

V gene: TRBV6-5
D gene: -
J gene: TRBJ1-1
clone size: -
CDR3 DNA: TGTGCCAGCAGTTACTCGGAGTACGGGGGCACTGAAGCTTTCTTT
CDR3 protein: CASSYSEYGGTEAFF

V gene: TRBV28
D gene: -
J gene: TRBJ1-2
clone size: once
CDR3 DNA: TGTGCCAGCCTGGGGCTAAGCTATGGCTACACCTTC
CDR3 protein: CASLGLSYGYTF

V gene: TRBV24-1
D gene: TRBD1
J gene: TRBJ2-6
clone size: -
CDR3 DNA: TGTGCCACCAGTGATCCCGGGACAGTCTCTGGGGCCAACGTCCTGACTTTC
CDR3 protein: CATSDPGTVSGANVLTF

V gene: TRBV6-5
D gene: TRBD1
J gene: TRBJ1-3
clone size: -
CDR3 DNA: TGTGCCAGCAGTTACTCGACAGGGAGTTTTGGAAACACCATATATTTT
CDR3 protein: CASSYSTGSFGNTIYF

V gene: TRBV6-1
D gene: -
J gene: TRBJ1-2
clone size: once
CDR3 DNA: TGTGCCAGCAGTGACCAACAGGGAATTGATGGCTACACCTTC
CDR3 protein: CASSDQQGIDGYTF

V gene: TRBV5-4
D gene: -
J gene: TRBJ1-6
clone size: -
CDR3 DNA: TGTGCCAGCAGCTCCGGTAACCCGGGGAGTCCTTCACCCCTCCACTTT
CDR3 protein: CASSSGNPGSPSPLHF

V gene: TRBV7-2
D gene: TRBD1
J gene: TRBJ2-5
clone size: -
CDR3 DNA: TGTGCCAGCAGCTTGGACAGGGGCGAAGAGACCCAGTACTTC
CDR3 protein: CASSLDRGEETQYF

V gene: TRBV19
D gene: -
J gene: TRBJ2-1
clone size: -
CDR3 DNA: TGTGCCAGTAGTACCAGCGGAAGGGCCTACAATGAGCAGTTCTTC
CDR3 protein: CASSTSGRAYNEQFF

V gene: TRBV6-6
D gene: TRBD2
J gene: TRBJ2-3
clone size: once
CDR3 DNA: TGTGCCACTTCAGCGGGGGGGCGACAGGGCACAGATACGCAGTATTTT
CDR3 protein: CATSAGGRQGTDTQYF

V gene: TRBV7-9
D gene: -
J gene: TRBJ1-2
clone size: few
CDR3 DNA: TGTGCCAGCAGCTTAGATGGGCGGGGGAAAGGCTATGGCTACACCTTC
CDR3 protein: CASSLDGRGKGYGYTF

V gene: TRBV6-6
D gene: TRBD1
J gene: TRBJ1-5
clone size: few
CDR3 DNA: TGTGCCAGCAGAACAGGGGGCACTCAGCCCCAGCATTTT
CDR3 protein: CASRTGGTQPQHF

V gene: TRBV27
D gene: TRBD1
J gene: TRBJ2-7
clone size: -
CDR3 DNA: TGTGCCAGCCGGAGGGCCGGGACAGGGGGCCGCTACGAGCAGTACTTC
CDR3 protein: CASRRAGTGGRYEQYF

V gene: TRBV21-1
D gene: -
J gene: TRBJ1-1
clone size: -
CDR3 DNA: TGTGCCAGCAGCCGCAGACTAAGAGGGACACTGAACACTGAAGCTTTCTTT
CDR3 protein: CASSRRLRGTLNTEAFF

V gene: TRBV3-1/TRBV3-2
D gene: -
J gene: TRBJ2-5
clone size: -
CDR3 DNA: TGTGCCAGCAGCTGGGCCATCGGAGAGACCCAGTACTTC
CDR3 protein: CASSWAIGETQYF

V gene: TRBV24-1
D gene: -
J gene: TRBJ2-5
clone size: -
CDR3 DNA: TGTGCCACCAGATCAACAGGGTTAGGGGAGACCCAGTACTTC
CDR3 protein: CATRSTGLGETQYF